The T cell receptor (beta chain) under discussion was sequenced for a study of T cells after yellow fever vaccination (dated by TCRdb to 2018 to 2020). Turning to the overall study: The SMART-Seq v4 Ultra Low Input RNA kit was used to prepare libraries from fractions with low cell numbers. Two healthy male donors, one aged 18 to 29 and one aged 30 to 40 years, made up the cohort. Bulk PBMC replicates and cell subsets were isolated from blood drawn at multiple timepoints before and after both primary and secondary immunization. To follow T-cell clones before and after both primary and booster YFV17D yellow fever vaccination, bulk TCR alpha and beta repertoires underwent longitudinal sequencing.

The treatment or condition label here, explained by the study, means: live attenuated yellow fever vaccine strain. At every blood-draw timepoint, two biological replicates of bulk PBMCs were collected. A standard Ficoll-Paque protocol was used to isolate PBMCs from peripheral blood. RNA was extracted with TriZol from bulk PBMCs, CD4 and CD8 fractions, and dextramer-positive and dextramer-negative fractions. CDR1 and CDR2, looked up from the germline V gene (reference sequence), are SGHNT and YYREEE. The CDR3, from cysteine to phenylalanine, totals 15 residues. The entry retains the CDR3 DNA only, 45 bases that are in frame from base 1. Relative to germline, V is 2 bases shorter and J is 6 bases shorter, with 12 bases between their ends. Study-level results and caveats: Computational filtering was needed because FACS-sorted repertoires could contain abundant contaminating clonotypes from the bulk population. A small fraction of clonotypes appeared in both the CD4 and CD8 compartments, likely as a result of convergent recombination. Because only two donors were included in the study, the extent to which the findings can be generalized is limited. After the booster, most of the clones that had expanded following primary vaccination were detected again (roughly 97% of CD4 and 85% to 90% of CD8), which suggests that memory was broadly maintained. Compared with the primary T-cell response, the secondary T-cell response was faster but weaker, reaching its peak on day 5 rather than on day 15.

TCR cDNA was synthesized by 5'RACE template switching, through which a universal primer site and unique molecular identifiers were introduced. cDNA synthesis was primed from both the TCR alpha and TCR beta constant segments. Two PCR steps were used to amplify libraries, with sample barcodes and sequencing adapters being added in the second step. Libraries were sequenced on Illumina HiSeq 2500 (2x100 bp) or NovaSeq (2x150 bp). The published analysis was carried out like this. Reads were demultiplexed and collapsed into UMI consensus sequences with MIGEC, and V(D)J alignment was performed with MiXCR. Clonotypes responding to the vaccine were identified with edgeR on replicate PBMC samples, with the criteria of FDR below 0.01 and a log2 fold change above 5 up to day 15. Each bulk clonotype received a CD4 or CD8 identity based on whether the sequenced CD4 or CD8 repertoire contained that clonotype at higher abundance. TCRdb handled the public reads itself, with Q25 trimming in fastp and clone calling in MiXCR, and kept productive beta chains. Rows with a matching CDR3 protein are joined into one entry that keeps the most common DNA and genes. The V and J calls here are based on TCRdb, not the publication. In all, the sample holds around 600,000 distinct CDR3 sequences, and roughly an eighth of those were seen once. The ten most abundant clones make up 14% to 15% of the sample.

In its sample, this clonotype was seen a few times. Its antigen has not been determined. No base qualities exist here, and no much larger clone lies one base off it. The sample in question was PBMCs, obtained on the day of the yellow fever booster vaccination. This sequence was found in a man in his thirties or forties who received the YFV17D yellow fever vaccine. The rearranged segments are TRBV5-4 and TRBJ1-6; the D gene is possibly TRBD1, with 5 bases matching. The DNA sequence reads TGTGCCAGCAGCTTTAAGGCCGGGGCTAATTCACCCCTCCACTTT. Protein translation: CASSFKAGANSPLHF. When the CDR3 is completed using the reference TRBV5-4 and TRBJ1-6 genes on either side, the full variable domain is ETGVTQSPTHLIKTRGQQVTLRCSSQSGHNTVSWYQQALGQGPQFIFQYYREEENGRGNFPPRFSGLQFPNYSSELNVNALELDDSALYLCASSFKAGANSPLHFGNGTRLTVT.